These T cell receptor beta chains were read from a single sample in a study of spatial heterogeneity in lung cancer. TCRdb processed the 5' RACE reads anew with MiXCR; each CDR3 protein has one entry. The sample contains over 10,000 distinct CDR3 sequences, around 3.5% of which appear only once. Specimen: lung tumor tissue, collected at surgery. The receptors were sampled from a male donor with early-stage non-small cell lung cancer. Each CDR3 is given with its conserved first and last residue. D genes are given only for firm matches. Only some rows state a clone size, as once, few, many or a class for expanded clones.

clone size: many
J gene: TRBJ1-1
CDR3 length: 11
D gene: .
V gene: TRBV20-1
CDR3 protein: CSARVTLEAFF
CDR3 DNA: TGCAGTGCTAGAGTTACACTTGAAGCTTTCTTT

clone size: many
J gene: TRBJ2-1
CDR3 length: 17
D gene: TRBD2
V gene: TRBV3-1
CDR3 protein: CASSQNSGLATSNEQFF
CDR3 DNA: TGTGCCAGCAGCCAAAACTCCGGACTAGCGACATCCAATGAGCAGTTCTTC

clone size: many
J gene: TRBJ2-2
CDR3 length: 16
D gene: TRBD2
V gene: TRBV7-7
CDR3 protein: CASSFAGGIRAGELFF
CDR3 DNA: TGTGCCAGCAGCTTCGCCGGGGGGATTAGGGCCGGGGAGCTGTTTTTT

clone size: .
J gene: TRBJ1-2
CDR3 length: 13
D gene: .
V gene: TRBV7-9
CDR3 protein: CASSLGQNYGYNF
CDR3 DNA: TGTGCCAGCAGCTTAGGACAGAACTATGGCTACAACTTC

clone size: many
J gene: TRBJ2-1
CDR3 length: 16
D gene: TRBD2
V gene: TRBV20-1
CDR3 protein: CSARTSGRAIGYEQFF
CDR3 DNA: TGCAGTGCTCGGACTAGCGGGAGGGCCATCGGCTATGAGCAGTTCTTC

clone size: many
J gene: TRBJ2-6
CDR3 length: 15
D gene: .
V gene: TRBV19
CDR3 protein: CASRAQIGGANVLTF
CDR3 DNA: TGTGCCAGTAGAGCCCAAATCGGTGGGGCCAACGTCCTGACTTTC

clone size: many
J gene: TRBJ2-2
CDR3 length: 12
D gene: .
V gene: TRBV27
CDR3 protein: CASRAYTGELFF
CDR3 DNA: TGTGCCAGCAGAGCGTACACCGGGGAGCTGTTTTTT

clone size: many
J gene: TRBJ1-5
CDR3 length: 15
D gene: TRBD1
V gene: TRBV7-9
CDR3 protein: CASSSGQVNREPQHF
CDR3 DNA: TGTGCCAGCAGCTCCGGACAGGTAAATCGAGAGCCCCAGCATTTT

clone size: .
J gene: TRBJ2-7
CDR3 length: 13
D gene: .
V gene: TRBV19
CDR3 protein: CASSGTHPYEQYF
CDR3 DNA: TGTGCCAGTAGTGGGACCCATCCGTACGAGCAGTACTTC

clone size: few
J gene: TRBJ2-5
CDR3 length: 21
D gene: TRBD1
V gene: TRBV25-1
CDR3 protein: CASMVPGLRFRRDSVQETQYF
CDR3 DNA: TGTGCCAGCATGGTTCCTGGTTTGCGGTTCCGACGGGACAGCGTACAAGAGACCCAGTACTTC

clone size: many
J gene: TRBJ1-4
CDR3 length: 15
D gene: .
V gene: TRBV7-2
CDR3 protein: CASTRESATNEKLFF
CDR3 DNA: TGTGCCAGCACTAGGGAATCAGCAACTAATGAAAAACTGTTTTTT

clone size: many
J gene: TRBJ1-2
CDR3 length: 11
D gene: .
V gene: TRBV4-3
CDR3 protein: CASQNRDGYTF
CDR3 DNA: TGCGCCAGCCAAAACAGGGATGGCTACACCTTC

clone size: .
J gene: TRBJ1-5
CDR3 length: 13
D gene: .
V gene: TRBV6-6
CDR3 protein: CASSVLGGQPQHF
CDR3 DNA: TGTGCCAGCAGTGTACTGGGCGGTCAGCCCCAGCATTTT

clone size: many
J gene: TRBJ1-2
CDR3 length: 15
D gene: .
V gene: TRBV27
CDR3 protein: CASRPRSDLNYGYTF
CDR3 DNA: TGTGCCAGCAGACCCCGGTCGGATCTGAACTATGGCTACACCTTC

clone size: many
J gene: TRBJ2-5
CDR3 length: 15
D gene: .
V gene: TRBV5-1
CDR3 protein: CASSLGDFRRETQYF
CDR3 DNA: TGCGCCAGCAGCCTGGGGGACTTTCGACGGGAGACCCAGTACTTC

clone size: many
J gene: TRBJ2-3
CDR3 length: 15
D gene: .
V gene: TRBV5-1
CDR3 protein: CASSLVGVAGGTQYF
CDR3 DNA: TGCGCCAGCAGCTTGGTAGGGGTCGCAGGAGGTACGCAGTATTTT

clone size: many
J gene: TRBJ1-1
CDR3 length: 12
D gene: .
V gene: TRBV20-1
CDR3 protein: CSAPGRNTEAFF
CDR3 DNA: TGCAGTGCCCCAGGGAGGAACACTGAAGCTTTCTTT

clone size: medium-sized
J gene: TRBJ2-3
CDR3 length: 14
D gene: .
V gene: TRBV2
CDR3 protein: CASSETLSTDTQYF
CDR3 DNA: TGTGCCAGCAGTGAAACCCTCAGCACAGATACGCAGTATTTT

clone size: many
J gene: TRBJ2-3
CDR3 length: 16
D gene: .
V gene: TRBV6-1
CDR3 protein: CASSASRQGITDTQYF
CDR3 DNA: TGTGCCAGCAGCGCCAGCAGGCAGGGGATCACAGATACGCAGTATTTT

clone size: few
J gene: TRBJ2-5
CDR3 length: 15
D gene: .
V gene: TRBV10-3
CDR3 protein: CAISEEGGDAKTQYF
CDR3 DNA: TGTGCCATCAGTGAAGAGGGGGGAGATGCAAAGACCCAGTACTTC

clone size: many
J gene: TRBJ2-2
CDR3 length: 14
D gene: TRBD1
V gene: TRBV6-1
CDR3 protein: CASSWDRETGELFF
CDR3 DNA: TGTGCCAGCAGCTGGGACAGGGAAACCGGGGAGCTGTTTTTT

clone size: few
J gene: TRBJ2-5
CDR3 length: 15
D gene: .
V gene: TRBV29-1
CDR3 protein: CSVVVEYTCRETQYF
CDR3 DNA: TGCAGCGTTGTCGTGGAGTACACCTGTAGGGAGACCCAGTACTTC

clone size: many
J gene: TRBJ1-2
CDR3 length: 14
D gene: .
V gene: TRBV10-3
CDR3 protein: CAISETSDLYGYTF
CDR3 DNA: TGTGCCATCAGTGAGACTTCAGATCTTTATGGCTACACCTTC

clone size: once
J gene: TRBJ2-3
CDR3 length: 13
D gene: TRBD1
V gene: TRBV29-1
CDR3 protein: CSVWGQGRDTQYF
CDR3 DNA: TGCAGCGTTTGGGGACAGGGGAGAGATACGCAGTATTTT

clone size: medium-sized
J gene: TRBJ2-7
CDR3 length: 15
D gene: .
V gene: TRBV20-1
CDR3 protein: CSAKSGAFSIAEQYF
CDR3 DNA: TGCAGTGCTAAATCAGGAGCCTTTTCCATTGCCGAGCAGTACTTC

clone size: medium-sized
J gene: TRBJ2-2
CDR3 length: 11
D gene: .
V gene: TRBV20-1
CDR3 protein: CSASRTGELFF
CDR3 DNA: TGCAGTGCTAGCCGCACCGGGGAGCTGTTTTTT

clone size: medium-sized
J gene: TRBJ2-5
CDR3 length: 14
D gene: TRBD1
V gene: TRBV5-5
CDR3 protein: CASSLRQGGETQYF
CDR3 DNA: TGTGCCAGCAGCCTTCGACAGGGGGGAGAGACCCAGTACTTC

clone size: many
J gene: TRBJ2-1
CDR3 length: 10
D gene: .
V gene: TRBV20-1
CDR3 protein: CSAGREEQFF
CDR3 DNA: TGCAGTGCTGGCAGGGAAGAGCAGTTCTTC

clone size: many
J gene: TRBJ2-2
CDR3 length: 14
D gene: .
V gene: TRBV3-1
CDR3 protein: CASSRPANTGELFF
CDR3 DNA: TGTGCCAGCAGTCGACCGGCGAACACCGGGGAGCTGTTTTTT

clone size: few
J gene: TRBJ1-2
CDR3 length: 13
D gene: .
V gene: TRBV12-3/TRBV12-4
CDR3 protein: CASSLWEDGGYTF
CDR3 DNA: TGTGCCAGCAGTTTATGGGAGGACGGCGGCTACACCTTC

clone size: large
J gene: TRBJ1-6
CDR3 length: 12
D gene: .
V gene: TRBV3-1
CDR3 protein: CASSQRLGPLHF
CDR3 DNA: TGTGCCAGCAGCCAAAGGCTGGGTCCCCTCCACTTT

clone size: many
J gene: TRBJ1-4
CDR3 length: 14
D gene: .
V gene: TRBV6-5
CDR3 protein: CASRFSAGNEKLFF
CDR3 DNA: TGTGCCAGCAGATTTTCGGCGGGTAATGAAAAACTGTTTTTT

clone size: medium-sized
J gene: TRBJ1-4
CDR3 length: 14
D gene: TRBD1
V gene: TRBV3-1
CDR3 protein: CASSLGTGGGKLFF
CDR3 DNA: TGTGCCAGCAGCCTAGGGACAGGGGGCGGCAAACTGTTTTTT

clone size: many
J gene: TRBJ2-1
CDR3 length: 17
D gene: TRBD1
V gene: TRBV14
CDR3 protein: CASSQLTGQGSYNEQFF
CDR3 DNA: TGTGCCAGCAGCCAACTTACGGGACAGGGATCATACAATGAGCAGTTCTTC

clone size: many
J gene: TRBJ1-2
CDR3 length: 15
D gene: .
V gene: TRBV6-5
CDR3 protein: CASSYSWDRAYGYTF
CDR3 DNA: TGTGCCAGCAGTTACTCGTGGGATAGAGCTTATGGCTACACCTTC

clone size: many
J gene: TRBJ2-2
CDR3 length: 18
D gene: TRBD2
V gene: TRBV11-3
CDR3 protein: CASSFTGAGTTNTGELFF
CDR3 DNA: TGTGCCAGCAGCTTCACTGGGGCCGGGACTACCAACACCGGGGAGCTGTTTTTT

clone size: many
J gene: TRBJ2-1
CDR3 length: 15
D gene: .
V gene: TRBV6-2/TRBV6-3
CDR3 protein: CASSYGQGRSGEQFF
CDR3 DNA: TGTGCCAGCAGTTATGGGCAGGGCAGATCTGGTGAGCAGTTCTTC

clone size: many
J gene: TRBJ1-2
CDR3 length: 14
D gene: TRBD1
V gene: TRBV5-5
CDR3 protein: CASSLMGQVNGYTF
CDR3 DNA: TGTGCCAGCAGCTTGATGGGACAGGTGAATGGCTACACCTTC

clone size: many
J gene: TRBJ2-7
CDR3 length: 17
D gene: .
V gene: TRBV5-1
CDR3 protein: CASSLQPRTGSSYEQYF
CDR3 DNA: TGCGCCAGCAGCTTGCAGCCAAGGACTGGGAGCTCCTACGAGCAGTACTTC

clone size: .
J gene: TRBJ2-1
CDR3 length: 14
D gene: .
V gene: TRBV10-2
CDR3 protein: CATLSQRSHNEQFF
CDR3 DNA: TGCGCCACCCTGTCCCAGCGGAGTCACAATGAGCAGTTCTTC

clone size: few
J gene: TRBJ2-1
CDR3 length: 13
D gene: TRBD2
V gene: TRBV29-1
CDR3 protein: CSAKGLAGGPQFF
CDR3 DNA: TGCAGCGCAAAGGGACTAGCGGGAGGACCGCAGTTCTTC

clone size: many
J gene: TRBJ1-2
CDR3 length: 12
D gene: .
V gene: TRBV20-1
CDR3 protein: CSARDRKWGYTF
CDR3 DNA: TGCAGTGCTAGAGATCGTAAATGGGGCTACACCTTC

clone size: many
J gene: TRBJ2-3
CDR3 length: 13
D gene: .
V gene: TRBV20-1
CDR3 protein: CSANDKHWDTQYF
CDR3 DNA: TGCAGTGCCAACGATAAACATTGGGATACGCAGTATTTT

clone size: many
J gene: TRBJ2-7
CDR3 length: 14
D gene: TRBD1
V gene: TRBV3-1
CDR3 protein: CASSQAGQGGEQYF
CDR3 DNA: TGTGCCAGCAGCCAAGCCGGACAGGGTGGCGAGCAGTACTTC

clone size: .
J gene: TRBJ2-2
CDR3 length: 15
D gene: .
V gene: TRBV3-1
CDR3 protein: CASSLGDRNTGEPFF
CDR3 DNA: TGTGCCAGCAGCCTGGGCGACAGAAACACCGGGGAGCCGTTTTTT

clone size: many
J gene: TRBJ1-2
CDR3 length: 13
D gene: .
V gene: TRBV5-1
CDR3 protein: CASSLDRVQGYTF
CDR3 DNA: TGCGCCAGCAGCTTGGACAGGGTTCAAGGCTACACCTTC

clone size: many
J gene: TRBJ2-1
CDR3 length: 17
D gene: TRBD1
V gene: TRBV24-1
CDR3 protein: CATSDLPRGQGYNEQFF
CDR3 DNA: TGTGCCACCAGTGACCTACCCCGAGGACAGGGCTACAATGAGCAGTTCTTC

clone size: many
J gene: TRBJ2-4
CDR3 length: 13
D gene: TRBD1
V gene: TRBV5-1
CDR3 protein: CASRGTEKNIQYF
CDR3 DNA: TGCGCCAGCAGAGGGACAGAAAAAAACATTCAGTACTTC

clone size: many
J gene: TRBJ1-6
CDR3 length: 16
D gene: .
V gene: TRBV4-1
CDR3 protein: CASSQAGVSRDSPLHF
CDR3 DNA: TGCGCCAGCAGCCAGGCGGGGGTTAGTAGGGATTCACCCCTCCACTTT

clone size: few
J gene: TRBJ2-4
CDR3 length: 14
D gene: .
V gene: TRBV19
CDR3 protein: CASSMRSWENIQYF
CDR3 DNA: TGTGCCAGTAGTATGCGGTCTTGGGAGAACATTCAGTACTTC

clone size: once
J gene: TRBJ1-2
CDR3 length: 15
D gene: .
V gene: TRBV2
CDR3 protein: CASREGRASSGGYNF
CDR3 DNA: TGTGCCAGCAGAGAGGGCAGGGCTTCCTCTGGGGGCTACAACTTC

clone size: many
J gene: TRBJ1-1
CDR3 length: 15
D gene: .
V gene: TRBV11-2
CDR3 protein: CASSLAGTGGTEAFF
CDR3 DNA: TGTGCCAGCAGCTTGGCCGGGACGGGTGGAACTGAAGCTTTCTTT

clone size: few
J gene: TRBJ1-2
CDR3 length: 18
D gene: .
V gene: TRBV5-1
CDR3 protein: CASSLGGPQPTANYGDTF
CDR3 DNA: TGCGCCAGCAGCTTGGGGGGGCCCCAACCAACTGCTAACTATGGCGACACCTTC